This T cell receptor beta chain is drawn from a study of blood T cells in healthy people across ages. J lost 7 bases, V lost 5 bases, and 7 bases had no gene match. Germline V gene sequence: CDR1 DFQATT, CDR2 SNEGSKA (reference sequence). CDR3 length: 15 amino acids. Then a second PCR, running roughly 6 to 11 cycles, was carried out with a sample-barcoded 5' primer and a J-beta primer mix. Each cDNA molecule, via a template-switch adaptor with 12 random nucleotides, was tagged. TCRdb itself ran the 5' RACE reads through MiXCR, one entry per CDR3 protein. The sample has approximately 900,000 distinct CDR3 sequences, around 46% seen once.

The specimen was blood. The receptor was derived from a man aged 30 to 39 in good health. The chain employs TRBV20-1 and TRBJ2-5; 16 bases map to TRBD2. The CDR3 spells CSASGTSGGVGTQYF. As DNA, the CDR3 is TGCAGTGCTTCCGGGACTAGCGGGGGGGTTGGGACCCAGTACTTC.